A single sample is the source of the 6 T cell receptor beta chains below, sequenced in a study of response to subunit inactivated influenza vaccine. TCRdb used MiXCR to reprocess the RT-PCR reads, holding one entry per CDR3 protein. The table lists around 580,000 distinct CDR3 sequences, 12% of them singletons. The input for sequencing was PBMCs from blood, taken on the day of vaccination. The receptors were gathered from a man between 45 and 60 years old who received an inactivated influenza vaccine.

This chain uses TRBV24-1 with TRBJ2-1; 10 nucleotides align to TRBD1. The germline gives CDR1 KGHDR, CDR2 SFDVKD. The CDR3 is made up of 13 amino acids. J lost 6 bases, V lost 6 bases, and 1 base had no gene match. CDR3 DNA sequence: TGTGCCACCAGTCGGACAGGGGGCAATGAGCAGTTCTTC. Encoded protein: CATSRTGGNEQFF.

This clonotype was detected only a few times. V is TRBV28 and J is TRBJ2-1, with D possibly matching TRBD2 (6 bases). Germline V gene data show CDR1 as MDHEN and CDR2 as SYDVKM. V dropped 5 bases and J dropped 4 bases, with 18 bases sitting between them. The CDR3 is made up of 16 amino acids. The CDR3 spells CASSDQGRGVYNEQFF. CDR3 DNA sequence: TGTGCCAGCAGTGATCAGGGCCGCGGGGTGTACAATGAGCAGTTCTTC.

This clonotype was counted between two and nine times. This chain connects TRBV2 to TRBJ2-4; the match to TRBD2 covers 8 bases. V trimming: 7 bases; J trimming: 1 base; junction bases outside the gene matches: 6. This CDR3 contains 15 residues. Germline loops: CDR1 SNHLY, CDR2 FYNNEI. The CDR3 loop is CASMPGGWAKNIQYF. CDR3 nucleotide sequence: TGTGCCAGCATGCCGGGAGGGTGGGCCAAAAACATTCAGTACTTC.

The table lists this clonotype with a count of one. A much larger clonotype is one base distant, so this may be a read error. V gene TRBV7-9 combines with J gene TRBJ1-4; TRBD1 might be the D (5 bases). The CDR3 is made up of 10 amino acids. CDR1 is SEHNR and CDR2 is FQNEAQ in the germline V gene (reference sequence). DNA for the CDR3: TGTGTCAGCAGCCTACAGGACTTGGTTTTT. It encodes CVSSLQDLVF.

This clonotype showed up just a few times. The J gene is TRBJ1-3, the V gene TRBV28; D unresolved. There are 14 residues in the CDR3. Germline V gives CDR1 MDHEN, CDR2 SYDVKM. Between the trimmed V and J ends, which lost 6 bases and 4 bases, there was a span of 13 bases. The CDR3 DNA sequence: TGTGCCAGCAGACTAGGGAGGTCCGGAAACACCATATATTTT. Translation: CASRLGRSGNTIYF.

The sample holds a few counts of this clonotype. V is TRBV6-5 and J is TRBJ2-2; TRBD1 might be the D (5 bases). This CDR3 comprises 15 residues. Germline assignment: CDR1 MNHEY and CDR2 SVGAGI. Between the trimmed V and J ends, which lost 2 bases and 4 bases, there was a span of 11 bases. The DNA for the CDR3 is TGTGCCAGCAGTTACATATTAGGGGTCACCGGGGAGCTGTTTTTT. This translates into CASSYILGVTGELFF.